One sample yielded the 27 T cell receptor beta chains listed below, sequenced in a study of blood T cell repertoires in COVID-19. Repertoires were generated with immunoSEQ multiplex PCR, while TCRdb's copy carries only in-frame clones and drops some. The sample consists of 290,000 or so clones, just over 90% of them appearing once. Sequenced input: peripheral blood. These receptors originate from a woman aged 30 to 39 with COVID-19, enrolled during active disease.

The J gene is TRBJ2-1, the V gene TRBV2; 12 bases match TRBD2. The V and J ends lost 10 bases and 7 bases, in that order; junction bases with no gene match: 8. The CDR3 consists of 14 residues. The germline V gene has CDR1 SNHLY and CDR2 FYNNEI. CDR3 DNA sequence: TGTGCCATTCCGACTAGCGGGAGTCAGAATGAGCAGTTCTTC. Amino acid sequence: CAIPTSGSQNEQFF. The entire variable domain, with the rest obtained from reference TRBV2 and TRBJ2-1, is as follows: EPEVTQTPSHQVTQMGQEVILRCVPISNHLYFYWYRQILGQKVEFLVSFYNNEISEKSEIFDDQFSVERPDGSNFTLKIRSTKLEDSAMYFCAIPTSGSQNEQFFGPGTRLTVL.

The chain employs TRBV10-3 and TRBJ2-5, with TRBD2 as a possible D gene (5 bases). Germline CDR1 is ENHRY and CDR2 is SYGVKD. The V end was cut by 10 bases, the J end by 0 bases, with 15 bases between. CDR3 size: 14 residues. CDR3 amino acids: CATRGLLYQETQYF. Here the CDR3 DNA reads TGTGCCACACGAGGGCTGCTATACCAAGAGACCCAGTACTTC.

V and J are TRBV30 and TRBJ1-2, with TRBD1 matching over 7 bases. This CDR3 comprises 15 residues. With 0 bases clipped from V and 2 bases from J, the junction kept 6 bases outside the gene matches. CDR1 is GTSNPN, CDR2 SVGIG, per germline (reference sequence). CDR3 nucleotides: TGTGCCTGGAGTGTCTCCGGGACAGCGAACTATGGCTACACCTTC. It translates to CAWSVSGTANYGYTF.

This clone was counted ten times or more. The V and J genes are TRBV2 and TRBJ1-1; 10 bases map to TRBD1. Trimming removed 1 base from V and 1 base from J; junction bases left unmatched: 15. Germline V gene lookup returns CDR1 SNHLY and CDR2 FYNNEI. The CDR3 extends over 20 amino acids. The CDR3: CASSEGRQGAFSETNTEAFF. The DNA for the CDR3 is TGTGCCAGCAGTGAAGGACGACAGGGGGCTTTTTCTGAAACGAACACTGAAGCTTTCTTT.

The chain joins TRBV3-1 (or the pseudogene TRBV3-2) to TRBJ1-1; the D is unclear. From germline, CDR1 is LGHDT and CDR2 YNNKEL (reference sequence). The CDR3 runs 12 residues. With 5 bases removed from V and 7 bases from J, the gap between germline ends came to 11 bases. CDR3 residues: CASSGRGSEAFF. As DNA, the CDR3 is TGTGCCAGCAGCGGGCGGGGTAGTGAAGCTTTCTTT.

This chain uses TRBV5-6 with TRBJ1-3; unclear D gene. The CDR3 covers 16 residues. CDR1 is SGHDT and CDR2 is YYEEEE in the germline V gene. V gave up 1 base and J gave up 0 bases, with 11 bases separating them. CDR3 DNA sequence: TGTGCCAGCAGCTTGCCGGGAGAACACTCTGGAAACACCATATATTTT. It encodes CASSLPGEHSGNTIYF.

The J gene is TRBJ2-2, the V gene TRBV19; no clear D. Germline values: CDR1 LNHDA, CDR2 SQIVND (reference sequence). The CDR3 extends over 16 amino acids. Between the trimmed V and J ends, which lost 0 bases and 5 bases, there was a span of 13 bases. The CDR3 DNA is TGTGCCAGTAGTATAGATCGGCAGCGAAATACCGGGGAGCTGTTTTTT. Amino acids: CASSIDRQRNTGELFF. Full variable domain (outside the CDR3, taken from reference TRBV19 and TRBJ2-2): DGGITQSPKYLFRKEGQNVTLSCEQNLNHDAMYWYRQDPGQGLRLIYYSQIVNDFQKGDIAEGYSVSREKKESFPLTVTSAQKNPTAFYLCASSIDRQRNTGELFFGEGSRLTVL.

The chain combines TRBV4-1 with TRBJ2-7, with TRBD2 as a possible D gene (6 bases). Germline CDR1 MGHRA, CDR2 YSYEKL. The V and J ends lost 3 bases and 1 base respectively, with 13 bases between them. The length of the CDR3 is 15 residues. The CDR3 is CASSQRVAVSYEQYF. As DNA, the CDR3 is TGCGCCAGCAGCCAGAGAGTAGCGGTATCCTACGAGCAGTACTTC.

This sequence joins TRBV19 and TRBJ1-2, with D perhaps TRBD1 (6 bases). The germline gives CDR1 LNHDA, CDR2 SQIVND (reference sequence). With 3 bases removed from V and 5 bases from J, the gap between germline ends came to 22 bases. The CDR3 covers 17 residues. CDR3 DNA: TGTGCCAGTAGTATCAGCTTAAGGCGGACAGTAGAGTATGGCTACACCTTC. Its protein product is CASSISLRRTVEYGYTF.

The chain uses TRBV3-1 (or the pseudogene TRBV3-2) and TRBJ2-7, with 8 bases lining up with TRBD2. Germline assignment: CDR1 LGHDT and CDR2 YNNKEL (reference sequence). The CDR3 totals 16 residues. J lost 4 bases, V lost 2 bases, and 10 bases had no gene match. The CDR3 is CASSQRVSGSGYEQYF. In DNA, the CDR3 is TGTGCCAGCAGCCAAAGGGTGAGCGGGAGTGGGTACGAGCAGTACTTC.

The rearrangement uses TRBV27 and TRBJ2-7; a possible D gene is TRBD1 (7 bases). With 6 bases removed from V and 2 bases from J, the gap between germline ends came to 14 bases. Germline V gene sequence: CDR1 MNHEY, CDR2 SMNVEV (reference sequence). The CDR3 has 14 amino acids. CDR3 residues: CASSPGGFAYEQYF. The CDR3 nucleotides are TGTGCCAGCAGCCCAGGGGGGTTTGCCTACGAGCAGTACTTC.

This chain links TRBV27 with TRBJ1-1; D not resolved. Germline loops: CDR1 MNHEY, CDR2 SMNVEV (reference sequence). CDR3 length: 15 amino acids. Between the trimmed V and J ends, which lost 3 bases and 3 bases, there was a span of 14 bases. CDR3 DNA: TGTGCCAGCAGTTTCTCTCCCTTCACGGACACTGAAGCTTTCTTT. It is translated as CASSFSPFTDTEAFF.

The rearrangement links TRBV7-7 to TRBJ2-1, with 8 bases fitting TRBD1. The J segment lost 5 bases and the V segment lost 3 bases, leaving 6 bases of the junction unmatched. CDR3 size: 15 residues. The germline gives CDR1 SSHAT, CDR2 FNYEAQ (reference sequence). The CDR3 coding sequence is TGTGCCAGCAGCTTTATGGACAGGGTCCACAATGAGCAGTTCTTC. Protein sequence: CASSFMDRVHNEQFF.

This clone was seen only a few times. The V gene is TRBV7-2, the J gene TRBJ1-2; no reliable D call. CDR1 and CDR2 (germline): SGHTA, FQGNSA. Trimming stripped 5 bases from V and 4 bases from J, with 17 bases between. The CDR3 extends over 15 amino acids. The CDR3 region is CASSPLVYASYGYTF. The CDR3 nucleotides read TGTGCCAGCAGCCCCCTCGTATACGCCAGCTATGGCTACACCTTC.

This chain links TRBV11-1 with TRBJ2-5; D remains unclear. The CDR3 has 14 amino acids. V dropped 4 bases and J dropped 0 bases, with 9 bases sitting between them. Germline CDR1 is SGHAT and CDR2 is FQDESV (reference sequence). In DNA form, the CDR3 reads TGTGCCAGCAGCTCCCGGGTGTACCAAGAGACCCAGTACTTC. It translates to CASSSRVYQETQYF.

CDR3 loop: CASSAGTGWNIQYF. The CDR3 coding sequence is TGTGCCAGCAGCGCCGGGACAGGCTGGAACATTCAGTACTTC. The V and J genes are TRBV5-4 and TRBJ2-4, with TRBD1 identical over 8 bases. CDR1 is SGHNT, CDR2 YYREEE, per germline (reference sequence). This CDR3 has 14 amino acids. V lost 4 bases and J lost 7; bases outside the gene matches: 7. Complete variable domain (other parts from reference TRBV5-4 and TRBJ2-4): ETGVTQSPTHLIKTRGQQVTLRCSSQSGHNTVSWYQQALGQGPQFIFQYYREEENGRGNFPPRFSGLQFPNYSSELNVNALELDDSALYLCASSAGTGWNIQYFGAGTRLSVL.

V gene TRBV2 combines with J gene TRBJ2-7; perhaps TRBD2 as D (5 bases). This CDR3 is built from 11 residues. V lost 3 bases to trimming and J lost 7 bases, with 7 bases between them. Germline CDR1 SNHLY, CDR2 FYNNEI. CDR3 in DNA: TGTGCCAGCAGTGATGAGCGGGAGCAGTACTTC. Amino acid sequence: CASSDEREQYF.

The chain is built from TRBV28 and TRBJ2-1; D ambiguous. The V gene's germline CDR1 is MDHEN and CDR2 SYDVKM. V shed 5 bases and J shed 3 bases, with 5 bases lying between them. This CDR3 is 12 amino acids long. CDR3 sequence reads: CASSPYYNEQFF. The CDR3 coding sequence is TGTGCCAGCAGTCCTTACTACAATGAGCAGTTCTTC.

This sequence joins TRBV19 and TRBJ1-1; D not resolved. This CDR3 region has 15 residues. Trimming left V 3 bases short and J 2 bases short, with 13 bases between. Germline loops: CDR1 LNHDA, CDR2 SQIVND (reference sequence). DNA for the CDR3: TGTGCCAGTAGTATGGTGGGAGAACCAAACACTGAAGCTTTCTTT. Amino acids: CASSMVGEPNTEAFF.

The chain recombines TRBV3-1 (or the pseudogene TRBV3-2) with TRBJ2-3; 8 bases match TRBD1. This CDR3 region has 13 residues. The germline V gene encodes CDR1 LGHDT and CDR2 YNNKEL (reference sequence). Germline trimming cut 5 bases from V and 9 bases from J; bases unmatched to any gene: 7. CDR3 loop: CASSEGRQGTQYF. The CDR3 DNA reads as TGTGCCAGCAGCGAAGGACGACAGGGGACGCAGTATTTT.

This chain links TRBV9 with TRBJ1-1; D may be TRBD1 (6 bases). The CDR3 has 15 amino acids. Trimming shortened V by 0 bases and J by 5 bases, and 14 bases separated the two germline ends. From germline, CDR1 is SGDLS and CDR2 YYNGEE. CDR3 sequence reads: CASSVEAGAWTEAFF. As DNA, the CDR3 is TGTGCCAGCAGCGTAGAGGCAGGGGCTTGGACTGAAGCTTTCTTT.

DNA of the CDR3: TGTGCCAGCTATACAGGGCCCCGAGTGAACACTGAAGCTTTCTTT. Its protein is CASYTGPRVNTEAFF. The rearrangement uses TRBV2 and TRBJ1-1; weak D call: TRBD1 (6 bases). Germline V gene sequence: CDR1 SNHLY, CDR2 FYNNEI. The V gene lost 8 bases and the J gene lost 0 bases, with 16 bases spanning the gap. CDR3 size: 15 residues.

Remarks on this clone: The same CDR3 also results from other DNA sequences found in this sample. The J gene is TRBJ2-2, the V gene TRBV7-9; possibly TRBD2 for D (5 bases). Trimming stripped 0 bases from V and 6 bases from J, with 8 bases between. The germline V gene encodes CDR1 SEHNR and CDR2 FQNEAQ (reference sequence). The CDR3 contains 14 residues. CDR3 coding DNA: TGTGCCAGCAGCTTAGCGTTGCGGGCCGGGGAGCTGTTTTTT. It translates to CASSLALRAGELFF.

This clone was found a few times. The chain couples TRBV5-8 to TRBJ1-2, with no clear D. V was trimmed by 4 bases and J by 4 bases, leaving 11 bases between them. There are 13 residues in the CDR3. CDR1 and CDR2 from the germline V gene are SGHTS and YDEGEE. CDR3 residues: CASSPANGYGYTF. DNA of the CDR3: TGTGCCAGCAGCCCCGCTAATGGCTATGGCTACACCTTC.

V usage is TRBV10-3 and J usage is TRBJ1-1; D remains unclear. CDR3 length: 16 residues. Deletions cut 3 bases from V and 5 bases from J, with 19 bases between. Germline V CDR1 and CDR2: ENHRY, SYGVKD. CDR3 residues: CAISEEGPFFRTEAFF. CDR3 nucleotides: TGTGCCATCAGTGAAGAGGGCCCGTTCTTTCGGACTGAAGCTTTCTTT.

The chain couples TRBV7-9 to TRBJ1-6, with D possibly being TRBD1 (6 bases). The CDR3 covers 14 residues. The V gene's germline CDR1 is SEHNR and CDR2 FQNEAQ (reference sequence). V lost 2 bases and J 6 bases, leaving 8 bases between the germline ends. The CDR3 DNA follows: TGTGCCAGCAGCTTAAGGGACATTAATTCACCCCTCCACTTT. It specifies CASSLRDINSPLHF.

The genes are TRBV6-5 and TRBJ1-5; D call uncertain. The CDR3 loop spans 13 amino acids. V lost 6 bases and J lost 4, with 10 bases in between. The V gene's germline CDR1 is MNHEY and CDR2 SVGAGI. Here the CDR3 reads CASRGSGNQPQHF. The CDR3 coding sequence is TGTGCCAGCAGAGGGAGCGGGAATCAGCCCCAGCATTTT.